The 32 T cell receptor beta chains presented below share a single source sample, sequenced in a study of blood T cell repertoires in COVID-19. TCRdb's copy holds only in-frame clones and misses some; the assay was immunoSEQ multiplex PCR. Of under 80,000 clones listed, 92% were seen once; the top ten hold roughly 6.2%. Sequenced input: peripheral blood. These receptor sequences come from a human donor in a cohort sampled during active COVID-19.

This chain connects TRBV6-5 to TRBJ2-7; tentative D call: TRBD1 (6 bases). CDR1 and CDR2 from the germline V gene are MNHEY and SVGAGI. The V gene lost 2 bases and the J gene lost 4 bases, with 9 bases spanning the gap. This CDR3 region has 13 residues. The CDR3 nucleotides are TGTGCCAGCAGTTACACAGGGAAGTACGAGCAGTACTTC. Protein sequence: CASSYTGKYEQYF.

This chain uses TRBV27 with TRBJ1-4; weak D call: TRBD1 (6 bases). V lost 5 bases to trimming and J lost 9 bases, with 16 bases between them. CDR1 is MNHEY, CDR2 SMNVEV, per germline (reference sequence). The CDR3 is made up of 14 amino acids. The CDR3, as DNA: TGTGCCAGCAGTGTAGACAGGTCCGTCCAAAAACTGTTTTTT. Its protein is CASSVDRSVQKLFF.

As to this clone: The junction shows a germline mismatch at one end, possibly a read error. Additional DNA sequences in this sample encode the identical CDR3. The chain is built from TRBV7-2 and TRBJ2-7; the match to TRBD1 covers 10 bases. Germline CDR1 reads SGHTA; CDR2 reads FQGNSA. The CDR3 runs to 15 residues. The CDR3 spells CASSLGTGDFYEQYF. The CDR3 bases are TGTGCCAGCAGCTTGGGGACAGGGGACTTCTACGAGCAATACTTC.

J is TRBJ2-1 and V is TRBV6-6, with 10 bases fitting TRBD1. Germline V CDR1 and CDR2: MNHNY, SVGAGI (reference sequence). Trimming cost V 6 bases and J 9 bases; bases outside gene matches: 11. This CDR3 is 15 amino acids long. The CDR3 coding sequence is TGTGCCAGCAGAGGCGCGGGACAGGGGATGGTTGAGCAGTTCTTC. Protein product: CASRGAGQGMVEQFF.

The sample holds one count of this clone. The chain couples TRBV15 to TRBJ2-5, with a possible D match to TRBD1 (6 bases). This CDR3 spans 15 amino acids. The germline gives CDR1 LNHNV, CDR2 YYDKDF (reference sequence). Trimming took 2 bases from V and 3 from J, leaving 13 bases between them. CDR3 region: CATSRPQGAKETQYF. DNA for the CDR3: TGTGCCACCAGCAGACCACAGGGAGCGAAAGAGACCCAGTACTTC.

The CDR3 reads CASSQDTLGGWISTDTQYF. For the CDR3, the DNA is TGTGCCAGCAGCCAAGATACACTAGGGGGCTGGATTAGCACAGATACGCAGTATTTT. The J gene is TRBJ2-3, the V gene TRBV4-2, with TRBD1 matching over 7 bases. Germline V gene lookup returns CDR1 LGHNA and CDR2 YNFKEQ. The junction had 12 bases not matched to a gene; V was cut back by 0 bases and J by 0 bases. The CDR3 sequence is 19 residues long.

This clone was observed once. The J gene is TRBJ2-7, the V gene TRBV27; D is possibly TRBD2 (5 bases). CDR1 MNHEY and CDR2 SMNVEV come from the germline V gene (reference sequence). The length of the CDR3 is 14 residues. Between the trimmed V and J ends, which lost 10 bases and 5 bases, there was a span of 21 bases. CDR3 protein: CATLPLAGGHEQYF. The CDR3 DNA is TGTGCCACCCTCCCGCTAGCTGGAGGCCACGAGCAGTACTTC.

The chain couples TRBV28 to TRBJ1-6, with TRBD1 matching over 8 bases. Germline lookup yields CDR1 MDHEN and CDR2 SYDVKM. CDR3 length equals 18 residues. The trim removed 2 bases at V and 6 bases at J, leaving 12 bases unmatched. The CDR3 sequence: CASSLDSARGLGNSPLHF. CDR3 sequence (DNA): TGTGCCAGCAGTTTAGATTCGGCCAGGGGGCTGGGTAATTCACCCCTCCACTTT.

The chain uses TRBV28 and TRBJ1-1; the D gene is possibly TRBD1 (5 bases). CDR3 length: 14 amino acids. CDR1 and CDR2 from the germline V gene are MDHEN and SYDVKM. Trimming left V 2 bases short and J 7 bases short, with 14 bases between. The CDR3 sequence: CASSLSQGGSEAFF. In DNA, the CDR3 is TGTGCCAGCAGTTTAAGTCAGGGCGGCAGTGAAGCTTTCTTT. Together with reference TRBV28 and TRBJ1-1, the CDR3 gives the full variable domain: DVKVTQSSRYLVKRTGEKVFLECVQDMDHENMFWYRQDPGLGLRLIYFSYDVKMKEKGDIPEGYSVSREKKERFSLILESASTNQTSMYLCASSLSQGGSEAFFGQGTRLTVV.

The CDR3 nucleotides are TGTGCCAGCAGTCCCGGGGACACCCTCGAGCAGTTCTTC. Protein: CASSPGDTLEQFF. The rearrangement uses TRBV12-3 or TRBV12-4 and TRBJ2-1; possibly TRBD1 for D (6 bases). The V gene lost 5 bases and the J gene lost 10 bases, with 15 bases spanning the gap. The CDR3 loop spans 13 amino acids.

The V gene is TRBV7-2, the J gene TRBJ1-2; 7 bases agree with TRBD1. The CDR3 spans 18 residues. The germline V gene encodes CDR1 SGHTA and CDR2 FQGNSA. V lost 2 bases, J lost 2 bases, and 14 bases stayed unmatched. The CDR3 DNA reads TGTGCCAGCAGCTTACTCCCGGCAACCGGACAGGTCAACTATGGCTACACCTTC. Translation gives CASSLLPATGQVNYGYTF.

The chain has TRBV19 and TRBJ2-1; a weak D match, TRBD1 (6 bases). This CDR3 comprises 16 residues. V lost 6 bases, J lost 9 bases, and 24 bases lay in between. Germline loops: CDR1 LNHDA, CDR2 SQIVND (reference sequence). The CDR3 loop is CASRPGKTGPNAEQFF. The CDR3 DNA reads TGTGCCAGTAGACCCGGAAAGACAGGCCCTAACGCTGAGCAGTTCTTC. The full variable domain, in which reference TRBV19 and TRBJ2-1 provide the parts outside the CDR3, is DGGITQSPKYLFRKEGQNVTLSCEQNLNHDAMYWYRQDPGQGLRLIYYSQIVNDFQKGDIAEGYSVSREKKESFPLTVTSAQKNPTAFYLCASRPGKTGPNAEQFFGPGTRLTVL.

The chain recombines TRBV5-1 with TRBJ1-5; D possibly corresponds to TRBD1 (5 bases). V was pared by 4 bases and J by 5 bases, with 13 bases between. Germline V gives CDR1 SGHRS, CDR2 YFSETQ. This CDR3 is built from 14 residues. The CDR3 coding sequence is TGCGCCAGCAGCAAGGAGGGCAGGGATCAGCCCCAGCATTTT. Translated: CASSKEGRDQPQHF. The full variable domain, in which reference TRBV5-1 and TRBJ1-5 provide the parts outside the CDR3, is KAGVTQTPRYLIKTRGQQVTLSCSPISGHRSVSWYQQTPGQGLQFLFEYFSETQRNKGNFPGRFSGRQFSNSRSEMNVSTLELGDSALYLCASSKEGRDQPQHFGDGTRLSIL.

The V call is TRBV14, the J call TRBJ2-1, with 8 bases fitting TRBD1. The CDR3 length is 16 residues. CDR1 is SGHDN and CDR2 is FVKESK in the germline V gene. The trim removed 2 bases at V and 9 bases at J, leaving 12 bases unmatched. The CDR3 coding sequence is TGTGCCAGCAGCCAACGGACAGGGATCCTTACCAGTGAGCAGTTCTTC. Amino acid sequence: CASSQRTGILTSEQFF.

V and J are TRBV5-1 and TRBJ2-7, with TRBD2 identical over 14 bases. The germline gives CDR1 SGHRS, CDR2 YFSETQ. The CDR3 spans 15 residues. Trimming at V came to 4 bases and at J to 6 bases, leaving 6 bases not matched to a gene. The CDR3 coding sequence is TGCGCCAGCAGCGGACTAGCGGGGGGACGTCGCGAGCAGTACTTC. Translating it yields CASSGLAGGRREQYF.

The V and J genes are TRBV9 and TRBJ2-2; TRBD2 aligns across 10 bases. Germline lookup yields CDR1 SGDLS and CDR2 YYNGEE. The CDR3 length is 17 residues. J lost 2 bases, V lost 4 bases, and 8 bases had no gene match. DNA for the CDR3: TGTGCCAGCAGCCCTATAGCGGGGGGCGTTAACACCGGGGAGCTGTTTTTT. Protein product: CASSPIAGGVNTGELFF.

The chain links TRBV2 to TRBJ2-7; 7 bases are a match to TRBD2. CDR3 length equals 14 residues. The germline gives CDR1 SNHLY, CDR2 FYNNEI. The V gene end was trimmed by 4 bases and the J gene end by 3 bases; junction bases not matched to a gene: 6. The CDR3 sequence is CASSAPASGYEQYF. The CDR3 nucleotides read TGTGCCAGCAGTGCTCCGGCTAGCGGCTACGAGCAGTACTTC.

This CDR3 is CASSLSGQNYGYTF. CDR3 in DNA: TGCGCCAGCAGTCTGAGCGGACAGAACTATGGCTACACCTTC. The chain joins TRBV5-1 to TRBJ1-2; possibly TRBD1 for D (6 bases). Germline CDR1 SGHRS, CDR2 YFSETQ. The CDR3 runs 14 residues. V dropped 5 bases and J dropped 2 bases, with 13 bases sitting between them. Supplemented by reference TRBV5-1 and TRBJ1-2, the full variable domain reads KAGVTQTPRYLIKTRGQQVTLSCSPISGHRSVSWYQQTPGQGLQFLFEYFSETQRNKGNFPGRFSGRQFSNSRSEMNVSTLELGDSALYLCASSLSGQNYGYTFGSGTRLTVV.

The chain combines TRBV7-2 with TRBJ1-2; tentatively, D is TRBD1 (5 bases). Germline loops: CDR1 SGHTA, CDR2 FQGNSA. Trimming took 5 bases from V and 1 from J, leaving 17 bases between them. CDR3 length: 16 residues. The CDR3 nucleotides read TGTGCCAGCAGCCCCTCCATGGGGGGGGGTAACTATGGCTACACCTTC. Translated, it gives CASSPSMGGGNYGYTF.

The chain combines TRBV7-3 with TRBJ2-2; 7 bases are a match to TRBD2. The CDR3 has 15 residues. V gave up 2 bases and J gave up 0 bases; unmatched junction bases: 0. Germline V gene sequence: CDR1 SGHTA, CDR2 FQGTGA. The CDR3 spells CASSLAGANTGELFF. The CDR3 DNA follows: TGTGCCAGCAGCTTAGCGGGAGCGAACACCGGGGAGCTGTTTTTT.

V usage is TRBV10-3 and J usage is TRBJ2-7, with 12 bases matching TRBD2. This CDR3 region has 17 residues. The germline V gene encodes CDR1 ENHRY and CDR2 SYGVKD. V shed 0 bases and J 5 bases; nucleotides not matched to a gene: 8. The CDR3 region has the DNA TGTGCCATCAGTGAGTCGACTAGCGGGGGTTTCGGGCACGAGCAGTACTTC. This sequence encodes CAISESTSGGFGHEQYF.

This clone came up once. V usage is TRBV18 and J usage is TRBJ1-1, with D unresolved. Germline V gives CDR1 KGHSH, CDR2 LQKENI. CDR3 length: 15 residues. V was cut by 1 base and J by 0 bases, with 9 bases left in between. Here the CDR3 reads CASSPLTNMNTEAFF. The CDR3 coding sequence is TGTGCCAGCTCACCACTTACAAACATGAACACTGAAGCTTTCTTT.

V is TRBV7-6 and J is TRBJ2-2; TRBD2 aligns across 9 bases. The germline V gene encodes CDR1 SGHVS and CDR2 FNYEAQ. There are 15 residues in the CDR3. With 7 bases clipped from V and 8 bases from J, the junction kept 11 bases outside the gene matches. The CDR3 loop reads CASTLQLAGAGELFF. In DNA, the CDR3 is TGTGCCAGCACCCTCCAGTTAGCGGGGGCGGGGGAGCTGTTTTTT.

The chain uses TRBV4-1 and TRBJ2-7; possible D gene TRBD2, 5 bases. The V end was cut by 6 bases, the J end by 1 base, with 7 bases between. The CDR3 totals 12 residues. The V gene's germline CDR1 is MGHRA and CDR2 YSYEKL. The CDR3 here is CASSEGSYEQYF. CDR3 coding DNA: TGCGCCAGCAGTGAGGGTTCCTACGAGCAGTACTTC.

V and J are TRBV5-4 and TRBJ2-1, with 14 bases aligning to TRBD2. From germline, CDR1 is SGHNT and CDR2 YYREEE (reference sequence). CDR3 size: 18 residues. The V segment lost 4 bases and the J segment 10 bases; nucleotides outside the gene matches: 16. CDR3 protein: CASSLPGLAGATKGEQFF. The CDR3 nucleotides are TGTGCCAGCAGCCTACCGGGACTAGCGGGGGCCACCAAGGGGGAGCAGTTCTTC.

This chain joins TRBV9 and TRBJ2-1; 14 bases are a match to TRBD2. Germline V gene sequence: CDR1 SGDLS, CDR2 YYNGEE. The V and J ends lost 4 bases and 8 bases, in that order; junction bases with no gene match: 5. The CDR3 has 15 amino acids. CDR3 sequence reads: CASSLGTSGSYEQFF. The CDR3 DNA is TGTGCCAGCAGCCTCGGGACTAGCGGGAGTTATGAGCAGTTCTTC.

The J gene is TRBJ1-1, the V gene TRBV3-1 (or the pseudogene TRBV3-2); D not resolved. V was pared by 0 bases and J by 5 bases, with 16 bases between. The germline V gene has CDR1 LGHDT and CDR2 YNNKEL (reference sequence). This CDR3 comprises 16 residues. Here the CDR3 reads CASSQDGREVGTEAFF. DNA of the CDR3: TGTGCCAGCAGCCAAGATGGGAGGGAAGTAGGGACTGAAGCTTTCTTT.

The rearrangement joins TRBV11-1 to TRBJ2-2; D gene uncertain. The V gene's germline CDR1 is SGHAT and CDR2 FQDESV (reference sequence). The CDR3 extends over 14 amino acids. V lost 6 bases, J lost 0 bases, and 8 bases lay in between. The CDR3 reads CASSAIPNTGELFF. DNA of the CDR3: TGTGCCAGCAGTGCGATCCCGAACACCGGGGAGCTGTTTTTT.

V usage is TRBV2 and J usage is TRBJ2-5; 7 nucleotides match TRBD1. Germline V gene lookup returns CDR1 SNHLY and CDR2 FYNNEI. The CDR3 contains 13 residues. V was clipped by 5 bases and J by 7 bases; unmatched bases: 7. The CDR3, as DNA: TGTGCCAGCAGTACGGACCGACAGGGGACCCAGTACTTC. It encodes CASSTDRQGTQYF. Full variable domain (missing parts from reference TRBV2 and TRBJ2-5): EPEVTQTPSHQVTQMGQEVILRCVPISNHLYFYWYRQILGQKVEFLVSFYNNEISEKSEIFDDQFSVERPDGSNFTLKIRSTKLEDSAMYFCASSTDRQGTQYFGPGTRLLVL.

The V call is TRBV4-1, the J call TRBJ2-3; 8 nucleotides agree with TRBD1. The germline V gene has CDR1 MGHRA and CDR2 YSYEKL. This CDR3 comprises 17 residues. Trimming at V came to 3 bases and at J to 2 bases, leaving 10 bases not matched to a gene. Here the CDR3 DNA reads TGCGCCAGCAGCCATCCCCGGGACAGGTACGCCACAGATACGCAGTATTTT. This gives the protein CASSHPRDRYATDTQYF.

The J gene is TRBJ2-1, the V gene TRBV7-9, with TRBD1 matching over 7 bases. This CDR3 comprises 15 residues. Germline CDR1 is SEHNR and CDR2 is FQNEAQ (reference sequence). The J segment lost 6 bases and the V segment lost 10 bases, leaving 15 bases of the junction unmatched. The CDR3 coding sequence is TGTGCCACCCATAGGGACAGCCGGCCTGGCAATGAGCAGTTCTTC. It encodes CATHRDSRPGNEQFF.

V and J are TRBV18 and TRBJ2-7; no definite D call. The CDR3 sequence is 14 residues long. Germline values: CDR1 KGHSH, CDR2 LQKENI. V was cut by 2 bases and J by 9 bases, with 17 bases left in between. The CDR3 here is CASSPGRLAEGQYF. CDR3 DNA sequence: TGTGCCAGCTCACCAGGGCGATTGGCCGAAGGGCAGTACTTC.